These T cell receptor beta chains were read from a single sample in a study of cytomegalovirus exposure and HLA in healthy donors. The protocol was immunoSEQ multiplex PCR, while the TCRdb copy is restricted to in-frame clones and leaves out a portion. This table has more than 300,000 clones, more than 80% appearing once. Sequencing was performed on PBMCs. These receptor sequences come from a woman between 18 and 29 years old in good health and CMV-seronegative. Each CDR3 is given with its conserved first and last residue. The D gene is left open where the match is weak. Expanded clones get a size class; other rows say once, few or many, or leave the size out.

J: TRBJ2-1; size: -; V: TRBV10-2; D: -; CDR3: CASSENTDYNEQFF; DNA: TGCGCCAGCAGTGAGAACACAGATTACAATGAGCAGTTCTTC
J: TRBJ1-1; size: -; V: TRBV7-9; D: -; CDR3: CASSFIEAFF; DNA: TGTGCCAGCAGCTTTATTGAAGCTTTCTTT
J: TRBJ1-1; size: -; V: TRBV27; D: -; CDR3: CASSFLPRGNTEAFF; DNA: TGTGCCAGCAGTTTTCTACCCAGGGGAAACACTGAAGCTTTCTTT
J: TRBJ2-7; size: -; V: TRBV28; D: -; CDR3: CASSFGTGTREQYF; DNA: TGTGCCAGCAGTTTCGGTACAGGGACGCGGGAGCAGTACTTC
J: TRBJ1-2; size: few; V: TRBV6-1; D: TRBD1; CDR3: CASSERQGNGYTF; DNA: TGTGCCAGCAGTGAAAGACAGGGGAATGGCTACACCTTC
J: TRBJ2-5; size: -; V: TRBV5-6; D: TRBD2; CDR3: CASSREGEGQETQYF; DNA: TGTGCCAGCAGCCGGGAGGGGGAGGGCCAAGAGACCCAGTACTTC
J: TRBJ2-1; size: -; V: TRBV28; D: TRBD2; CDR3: CASSSSASGRAGEQFF; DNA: TGTGCCAGCAGTTCCTCCGCTAGCGGGAGGGCGGGAGAGCAGTTCTTC
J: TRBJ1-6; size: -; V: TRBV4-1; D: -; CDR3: CASSQLDTSLGVPLHF; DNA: TGCGCCAGCAGCCAGTTAGACACCTCCTTAGGGGTGCCCCTCCACTTT
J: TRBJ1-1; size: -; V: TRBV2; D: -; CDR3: CATESEREAFF; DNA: TGTGCCACCGAATCCGAGCGTGAAGCTTTCTTT
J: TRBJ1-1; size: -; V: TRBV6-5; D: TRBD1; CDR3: CASSLTGTGVEAFF; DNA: TGTGCCAGCAGCCTCACCGGGACAGGGGTTGAAGCTTTCTTT
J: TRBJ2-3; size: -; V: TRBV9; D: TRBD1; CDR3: CASSPRRDRGGDTQYF; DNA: TGTGCCAGCAGCCCACGCCGGGACAGGGGAGGAGATACGCAGTATTTT
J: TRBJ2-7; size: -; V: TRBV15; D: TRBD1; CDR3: CATSRREGAREQYF; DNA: TGTGCCACCAGCAGACGAGAGGGGGCGCGGGAGCAGTACTTC
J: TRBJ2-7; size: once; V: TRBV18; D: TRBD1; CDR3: CASSSKGQGSSGEQYF; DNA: TGTGCCAGCTCATCTAAGGGACAGGGGTCCAGTGGCGAGCAGTACTTC
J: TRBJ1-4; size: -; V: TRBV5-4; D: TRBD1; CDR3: CASSTGGRDRGNEKLFF; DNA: TGTGCCAGCAGCACAGGTGGGAGAGACAGGGGGAATGAAAAACTGTTTTTT
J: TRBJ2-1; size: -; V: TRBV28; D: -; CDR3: CASSLTPRWRGAYNEQFF; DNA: TGTGCCAGCAGTCTCACCCCCCGGTGGAGGGGTGCGTACAATGAGCAGTTCTTC
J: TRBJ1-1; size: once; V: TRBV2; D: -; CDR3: CASSLTSEAFF; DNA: TGTGCCAGCAGCTTAACGAGTGAAGCTTTCTTT
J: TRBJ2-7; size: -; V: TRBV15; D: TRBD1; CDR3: CATSRDDREMGEQYF; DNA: TGTGCCACCAGCAGAGATGACAGGGAAATGGGCGAGCAGTACTTC
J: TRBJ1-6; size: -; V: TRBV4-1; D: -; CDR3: CASSQDAHLSYNSPLHF; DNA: TGCGCCAGCAGCCAAGATGCACACCTCTCCTATAATTCACCCCTCCACTTT
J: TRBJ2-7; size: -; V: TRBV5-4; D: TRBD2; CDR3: CASSPSGGTTYEQYF; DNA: TGTGCCAGCAGCCCCAGCGGGGGGACTACCTACGAGCAGTACTTC
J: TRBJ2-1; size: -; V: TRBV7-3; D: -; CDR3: CASSLVRLEQFF; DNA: TGTGCCAGCAGCTTAGTCAGGCTTGAGCAGTTCTTC
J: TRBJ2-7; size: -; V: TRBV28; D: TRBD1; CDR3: CASSFMTGGNEQYF; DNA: TGTGCCAGCAGTTTTATGACAGGGGGCAACGAGCAGTACTTC
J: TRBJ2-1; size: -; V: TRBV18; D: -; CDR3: CASSPDRQSYNEQFF; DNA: TGTGCCAGCTCACCGGATCGACAGTCTTACAATGAGCAGTTCTTC
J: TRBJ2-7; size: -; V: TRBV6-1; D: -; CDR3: CASSASDTYEQYF; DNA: TGTGCCAGCAGTGCTTCTGACACCTACGAGCAGTACTTC
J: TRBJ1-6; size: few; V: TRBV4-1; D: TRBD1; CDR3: CASSQGDRGRSGSPLHF; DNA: TGCGCCAGCAGCCAAGGGGACAGGGGGCGTTCTGGATCACCCCTCCACTTT